The rows below give T cell receptor beta chains drawn from one sample of a study of cytomegalovirus exposure and HLA in healthy donors. Method: immunoSEQ multiplex PCR; TCRdb's copy keeps in-frame clones and lacks some. Among about 150,000 clones listed, around 80% were seen once. Material: PBMCs. All receptors derive from a man in his late teens or twenties in good health and CMV-seropositive. Each CDR3 is given with its conserved first and last residue. A D gene is named only where the DNA matches it firmly. For some rows the clone size is stated as once, few or many, or as a class when expanded; others skip it.

cdr3_aa cdr3_nt v_call clone_size j_call d_call
CAIQDVNTEAFF TGTGCCATACAGGATGTGAACACTGAAGCTTTCTTT TRBV10-3 . TRBJ1-1 .
CASSYDRAPVDEQFF TGTGCCAGCAGTTACGACAGGGCCCCTGTGGATGAGCAGTTCTTC TRBV6-6 . TRBJ2-1 TRBD1
CASNGLAIGSEQFF TGTGCCAGCAACGGACTAGCGATAGGAAGTGAGCAGTTCTTC TRBV6-1 . TRBJ2-1 TRBD2
CAWSVWGGTGKFF TGTGCCTGGAGTGTATGGGGCGGGACAGGGAAGTTCTTC TRBV30 . TRBJ2-1 TRBD1
CASSPGQGLDEQYF TGTGCCAGCAGCCCGGGACAGGGGTTGGACGAGCAGTACTTC TRBV6-6 . TRBJ2-7 TRBD1
CSVEGSHGTQYF TGCAGCGTTGAAGGGAGCCATGGGACGCAGTATTTT TRBV29-1 . TRBJ2-3 .
CASSPLLHNEQFF TGTGCCAGCAGCCCACTTCTCCACAATGAGCAGTTCTTC TRBV7-2 . TRBJ2-1 .
CASSADRAETQYF TGTGCCAGCAGCGCGGACAGGGCGGAGACCCAGTACTTC TRBV11-2 few TRBJ2-5 TRBD1
CASSSLGQGNTEAFF TGTGCCAGTAGCTCGCTGGGGCAGGGCAACACTGAAGCTTTCTTT TRBV19 . TRBJ1-1 .
CASNAGYRGLREAFF TGTGCCAGTAATGCCGGATACAGGGGGCTACGGGAAGCTTTCTTT TRBV19 few TRBJ1-1 TRBD1
CPSSRTLAYSYEQYF TGTCCCAGCAGCCGAACACTAGCTTACTCCTACGAGCAGTACTTC TRBV14 . TRBJ2-7 .
CASGRGGWAEAFF TGTGCCAGCGGGAGGGGGGGTTGGGCTGAAGCTTTCTTT TRBV28 . TRBJ1-1 .